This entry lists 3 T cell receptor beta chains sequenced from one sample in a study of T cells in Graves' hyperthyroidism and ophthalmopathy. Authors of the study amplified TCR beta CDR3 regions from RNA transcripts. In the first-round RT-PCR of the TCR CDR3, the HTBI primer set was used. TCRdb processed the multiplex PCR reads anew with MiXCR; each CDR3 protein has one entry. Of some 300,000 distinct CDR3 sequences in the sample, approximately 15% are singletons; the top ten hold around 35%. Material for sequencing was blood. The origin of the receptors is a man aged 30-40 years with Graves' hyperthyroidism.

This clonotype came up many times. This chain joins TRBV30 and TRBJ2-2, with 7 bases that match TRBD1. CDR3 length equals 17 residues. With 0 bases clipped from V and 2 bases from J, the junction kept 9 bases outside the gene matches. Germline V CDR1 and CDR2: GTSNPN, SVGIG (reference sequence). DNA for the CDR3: TGTGCCTGGAGTGTGCGGAAGGGGGCTTACAACACCGGGGAGCTGTTTTTT. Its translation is CAWSVRKGAYNTGELFF.

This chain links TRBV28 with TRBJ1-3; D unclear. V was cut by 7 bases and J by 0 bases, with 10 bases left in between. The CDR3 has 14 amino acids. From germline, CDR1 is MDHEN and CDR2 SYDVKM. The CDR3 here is CASTYQSSGNTIYF. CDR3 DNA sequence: TGTGCCAGCACGTACCAGAGCTCTGGAAACACCATATATTTT.

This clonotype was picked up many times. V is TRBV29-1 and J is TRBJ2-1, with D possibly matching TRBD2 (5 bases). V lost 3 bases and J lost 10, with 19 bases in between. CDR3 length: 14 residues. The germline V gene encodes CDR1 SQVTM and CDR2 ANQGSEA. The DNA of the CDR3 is TGCAGCGTTGAGATGGCTACTCAGCGGTACGAGCAGTTCTTC. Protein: CSVEMATQRYEQFF.